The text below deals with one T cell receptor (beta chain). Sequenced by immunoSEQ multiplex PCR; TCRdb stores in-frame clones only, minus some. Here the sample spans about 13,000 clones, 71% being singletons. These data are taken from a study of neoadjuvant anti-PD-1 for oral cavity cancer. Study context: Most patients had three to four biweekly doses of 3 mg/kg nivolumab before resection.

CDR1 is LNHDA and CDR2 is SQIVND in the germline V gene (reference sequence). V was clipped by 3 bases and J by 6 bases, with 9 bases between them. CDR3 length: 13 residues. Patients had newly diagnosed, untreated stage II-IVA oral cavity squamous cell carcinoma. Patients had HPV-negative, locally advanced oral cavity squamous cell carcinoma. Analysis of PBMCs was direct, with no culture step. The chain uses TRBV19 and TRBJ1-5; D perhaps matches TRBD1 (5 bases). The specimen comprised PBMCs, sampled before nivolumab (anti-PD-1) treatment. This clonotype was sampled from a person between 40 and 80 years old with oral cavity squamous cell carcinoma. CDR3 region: CASSMRGTQPQHF. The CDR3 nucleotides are TGTGCCAGTAGTATGAGGGGCACTCAGCCCCAGCATTTT.